Listed below are T cell receptor beta chains from one sample, sequenced in a study of long-term antiretroviral therapy in people with HIV. Some clones are missing from TCRdb's copy, which holds only in-frame ones; the method was immunoSEQ multiplex PCR. Here the sample spans about 31,000 clones, around 85% being singletons. Source: unsorted PBMCs, taken 0.8 years before starting antiretroviral therapy. The receptors derive from a man aged 18-30 years with HIV. Each CDR3 is given with its conserved first and last residue. A D gene is named only where the DNA matches it firmly. Rows give clone size only sometimes, using once, few, many, or a class for an expanded clone.

- TRBJ2-2 - TRBV11-3 TGTGCCAGCAGCGGGTCCGGGACGAACACCGGGGAGCTGTTTTTT CASSGSGTNTGELFF
- TRBJ1-2 - TRBV7-3 TGTGCCAGCAGCCCCTCGGGGTATGGCTACACCTTC CASSPSGYGYTF
- TRBJ1-2 - TRBV27 TGTGCCAGCAGTTTGACAGGATTGCTAGGACGGGGCTACACCTTC CASSLTGLLGRGYTF
- TRBJ1-1 - TRBV9 TGTGCCAGCAGCGTAAATCCGCGGAGGACGGGCGCTGAAGCTTTCTTT CASSVNPRRTGAEAFF
- TRBJ1-2 - TRBV5-1 TGCGCCAGCATCCGGGGTCCCGGAACTAACTATGGCTACACCTTC CASIRGPGTNYGYTF
- TRBJ1-2 - TRBV19 TGTGCCAGTAGTACAATTGACAGGAGGGATTATGGCTACACCTTC CASSTIDRRDYGYTF
once TRBJ2-1 TRBD2 TRBV19 TGTGCCAGTAGCGCGGGACTAGCGGGCAATGAGCAGTTCTTC CASSAGLAGNEQFF
- TRBJ1-6 - TRBV4-2 TGTGCCAGCAGACAGGACCTTAATTCACCCCTCCACTTT CASRQDLNSPLHF
- TRBJ1-3 - TRBV4-3 TGCGCCAGCAGCCAAGATACGGGACTCACATACTCTGGAAACACCATATATTTT CASSQDTGLTYSGNTIYF
- TRBJ1-4 - TRBV4-3 TGCGCCAGCAGTCTCAGAGCCACAAATGAAAAACTGTTTTTT CASSLRATNEKLFF
- TRBJ1-5 - TRBV4-1 TGCGCCAGCAGCCGTCAACGACGGGCAGAGCCCCAGCATTTT CASSRQRRAEPQHF
- TRBJ1-3 - TRBV21-1 TGTGCCAGCAGCAAAGGCCCAGGGATGAACACCATATATTTT CASSKGPGMNTIYF
- TRBJ1-1 - TRBV6-5 TGTGCCAGCAGTTACTCGGGAGAGGGGGCTGAAGCTTTCTTT CASSYSGEGAEAFF
- TRBJ2-2 - TRBV5-4 TGTGCCAGCAGCTTGGCTGACCAGCCGGTGGTCGGGGAGCTGTTTTTT CASSLADQPVVGELFF
- TRBJ2-2 - TRBV5-1 TGCGCCAGCAGCTTGCACAGGGACACCGGGGAGCTGTTTTTT CASSLHRDTGELFF
- TRBJ2-3 TRBD1 TRBV16 TGTGCCAGCAGCCAATCGTTCAGGGGGACAGATACGCAGTATTTT CASSQSFRGTDTQYF
- TRBJ2-3 - TRBV15 TGTGCCACCAGCAGGGAGGCCCTCGATACGCAGTATTTT CATSREALDTQYF
- TRBJ2-3 - TRBV19 TGTGCCAGTAGTGGGGGCGGGAGCCTAACCCCCACAGATACGCAGTATTTT CASSGGGSLTPTDTQYF
- TRBJ2-3 TRBD2 TRBV9 TGTGCCAGCGGGGGACTAGCGGGAGGCACAGATACGCAGTATTTT CASGGLAGGTDTQYF
few TRBJ2-2 - TRBV18 TGTGCCAGCTCACCACTCCCACAGGGATCGTTGAACACCGGGGAGCTGTTTTTT CASSPLPQGSLNTGELFF
- TRBJ2-5 - TRBV30 TGTGCCTGGAGTACCCAACGGTCGAATGAGGAGCAAGAGACCCAGTACTTC CAWSTQRSNEEQETQYF
once TRBJ1-1 - TRBV6-6 TGTGCCAGCAGGCTAGAGTGGGGGAACACTGAAGCTTTCTTT CASRLEWGNTEAFF
- TRBJ2-7 - TRBV5-6 TGTGCCAGCACAAAGGGGCCGTGGGGTTACGAGCAGTACTTC CASTKGPWGYEQYF
once TRBJ2-7 - TRBV19 TGTGCCAGTAGCTCTCTAGGGTTCTCCTACGAGCAGTACTTC CASSSLGFSYEQYF
- TRBJ1-4 - TRBV10-3 TGTGCCACCCAGTGGGGGGCTAATGAAAAACTGTTTTTT CATQWGANEKLFF
- TRBJ2-1 - TRBV4-1 TGCGCCAGCAGAAACGATGGGGGTTTTTCCTACAATGAGCAGTTCTTC CASRNDGGFSYNEQFF
- TRBJ1-5 - TRBV5-6 TGTGCCAGCAGCTTGGGGGGTACCCTAACCTCCAATCAGCCCCAGCATTTT CASSLGGTLTSNQPQHF
- TRBJ2-2 TRBD2 TRBV10-3 TGTGCCATCAGCCGAGGGGGACTAGACAACACCGGGGAGCTGTTTTTT CAISRGGLDNTGELFF
- TRBJ1-1 - TRBV29-1 TGCAGCGTGGTGAACACTGAAGCTTTCTTT CSVVNTEAFF
- TRBJ2-1 - TRBV5-1 TGCGCCAGCAGCTTGGTAGGGGGAGGGCCAGGGAATGAGCAGTTCTTC CASSLVGGGPGNEQFF
- TRBJ2-5 - TRBV7-2 TGTGCCAGCAGCTTAGATTGGCAGCGCCAAGAGACCCAGTACTTC CASSLDWQRQETQYF
- TRBJ1-5 - TRBV28 TGTGCCAGCAGTGTCCCGGGTCTTAATCAGCCCCAGCATTTT CASSVPGLNQPQHF
- TRBJ2-1 TRBD2 TRBV6-5 TGTGCCAGCAGGTGGACTAGCGCCAATGAGCAGTTCTTC CASRWTSANEQFF
- TRBJ1-1 TRBD1 TRBV6-5 TGTGCCAGCAGTGCCTCAGGGGGTGACGTCGCTGAAGCTTTCTTT CASSASGGDVAEAFF
- TRBJ1-1 - TRBV19 TGTGCCAGTAGTATAACTGGAAACACTGAAGCTTTCTTT CASSITGNTEAFF
- TRBJ2-7 - TRBV20-1 TGCAGTGCTAGAGGTTTCTACGAGCAGTACTTC CSARGFYEQYF
- TRBJ1-3 - TRBV11-3 TGTGCCAGCAGCCTAATCGCAGGAAACACCATATATTTT CASSLIAGNTIYF
- TRBJ2-1 TRBD2 TRBV6-5 TGTGCCAGCAGTCAGGGAGGGTCCTACAATGAGCAGTTCTTC CASSQGGSYNEQFF
once TRBJ2-7 TRBD1 TRBV10-3 TGTGCCATCACTCCCCGGGACAGGGTAGGGTACGAGCAGTACTTC CAITPRDRVGYEQYF
- TRBJ2-1 - TRBV30 TGTGCCTGGAGTCTCCGCTCGGGAGCATATGAGCAGTTCTTC CAWSLRSGAYEQFF
- TRBJ1-2 - TRBV2 TGTGCCAGCAGGGGTATGTCTGTAAAGTTAGGTGGCTACACCTTC CASRGMSVKLGGYTF
- TRBJ2-2 - TRBV7-8 TGTGCCAGCAGCGCTATGCCAGGGGGGGGTAACACCGGGGAGCTGTTTTTT CASSAMPGGGNTGELFF
- TRBJ1-3 - TRBV19 TGTGCCAGTATGGGATTGGACGTGTCCTCTGGAAACACCATATATTTT CASMGLDVSSGNTIYF
- TRBJ2-5 - TRBV25-1 TGTGCCAGCAGTGAATGGGGCAGGGGAAGGGAGACCCAGTACTTC CASSEWGRGRETQYF
once TRBJ1-1 - TRBV10-3 TGTGCCATCAGTCAGAACACTGAAGCTTTCTTT CAISQNTEAFF
few TRBJ1-2 - TRBV15 TGTGCCACCAGCAGACTAGGGTATGGCTACACCTTC CATSRLGYGYTF
- TRBJ2-3 - TRBV14 TGTGCCAGCAGCCTGGGACCGACAGATACGCAGTATTTT CASSLGPTDTQYF
- TRBJ2-5 - TRBV4-1 TGCGCCAGCAGCCAAGTAAGGGGAGAGACCCAGTACTTC CASSQVRGETQYF
- TRBJ1-2 - TRBV15 TGTGCCACCAGCAGAGTTCAGGCCCCAAACTATGGCTACACCTTC CATSRVQAPNYGYTF
- TRBJ2-1 - TRBV5-1 TGCGCCAGCAGCCTTACAGGAGGCGCCTACAATGAGCAGTTCTTC CASSLTGGAYNEQFF
once TRBJ2-3 - TRBV19 TGTGCCAGTAGTCGAGGCGGAGGAAGCACAGATACGCAGTATTTT CASSRGGGSTDTQYF
- TRBJ2-4 TRBD2 TRBV7-2 TGTGCCAGCAGCTTAGAAGCGGGGGGGGCCAAAAACATTCAGTACTTC CASSLEAGGAKNIQYF